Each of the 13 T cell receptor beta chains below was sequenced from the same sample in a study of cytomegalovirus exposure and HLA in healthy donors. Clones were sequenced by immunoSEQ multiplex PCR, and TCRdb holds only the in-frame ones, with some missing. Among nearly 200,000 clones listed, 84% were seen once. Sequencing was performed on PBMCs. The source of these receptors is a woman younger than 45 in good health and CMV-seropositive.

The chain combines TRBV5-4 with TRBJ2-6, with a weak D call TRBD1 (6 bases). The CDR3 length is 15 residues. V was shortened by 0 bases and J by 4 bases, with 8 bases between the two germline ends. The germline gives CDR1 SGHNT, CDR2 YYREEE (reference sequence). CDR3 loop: CASSLAGAGANVLTF. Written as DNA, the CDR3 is TGTGCCAGCAGCTTGGCAGGGGCCGGGGCCAACGTCCTGACTTTC.

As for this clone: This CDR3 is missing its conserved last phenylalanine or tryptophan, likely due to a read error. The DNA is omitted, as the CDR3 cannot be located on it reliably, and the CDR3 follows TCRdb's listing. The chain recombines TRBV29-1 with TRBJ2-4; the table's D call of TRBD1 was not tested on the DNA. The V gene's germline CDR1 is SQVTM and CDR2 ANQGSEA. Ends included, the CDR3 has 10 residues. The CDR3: CSGYVGVVRS.

CDR3 residues: CASREGGGRGYTF. CDR3 bases: TGTGCCAGCAGGGAAGGCGGGGGCCGGGGCTACACCTTC. V and J are TRBV28 and TRBJ1-2; perhaps TRBD1 as D (6 bases). Germline V gives CDR1 MDHEN, CDR2 SYDVKM. V shed 6 bases and J shed 8 bases, with 16 bases lying between them. The CDR3 is made up of 13 amino acids.

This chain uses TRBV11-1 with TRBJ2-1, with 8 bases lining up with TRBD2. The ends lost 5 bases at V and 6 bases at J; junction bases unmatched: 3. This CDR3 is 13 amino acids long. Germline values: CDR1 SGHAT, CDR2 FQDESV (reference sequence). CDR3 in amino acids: CASSTGGGNEQFF. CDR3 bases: TGTGCCAGCAGCACGGGAGGGGGCAATGAGCAGTTCTTC.

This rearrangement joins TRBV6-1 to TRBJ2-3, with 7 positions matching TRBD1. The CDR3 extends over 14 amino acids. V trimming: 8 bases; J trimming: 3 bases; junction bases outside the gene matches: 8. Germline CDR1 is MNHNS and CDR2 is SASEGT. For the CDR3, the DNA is TGTGCCAGCGCCTCCGGGACAGTTACAGATACGCAGTATTTT. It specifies CASASGTVTDTQYF.

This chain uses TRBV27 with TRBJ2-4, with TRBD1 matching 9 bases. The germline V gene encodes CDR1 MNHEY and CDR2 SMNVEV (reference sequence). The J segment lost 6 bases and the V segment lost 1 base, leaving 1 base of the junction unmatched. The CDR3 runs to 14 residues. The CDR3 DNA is TGTGCCAGCAGTTTATGGGGACAGGGAAACATTCAGTACTTC. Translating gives CASSLWGQGNIQYF.

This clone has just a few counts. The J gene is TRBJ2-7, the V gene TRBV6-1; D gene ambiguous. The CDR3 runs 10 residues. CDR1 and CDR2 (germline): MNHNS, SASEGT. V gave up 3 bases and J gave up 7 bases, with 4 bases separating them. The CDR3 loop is CASSDTEQYF. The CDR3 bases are TGTGCCAGCAGTGATACTGAGCAGTACTTC.

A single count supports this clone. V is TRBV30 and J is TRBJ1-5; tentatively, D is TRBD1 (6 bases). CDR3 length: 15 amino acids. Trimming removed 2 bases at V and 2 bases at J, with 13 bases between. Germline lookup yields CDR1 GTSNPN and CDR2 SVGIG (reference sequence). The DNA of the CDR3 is TGTGCCTGGAGTTCGGGGGGCGCCGGCAATCAGCCCCAGCATTTT. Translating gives CAWSSGGAGNQPQHF.

CDR3 coding DNA: TGTGCCAGTAGTATAGCGGGGACTAGCCGCGAGCAGTACTTC. Amino acid sequence: CASSIAGTSREQYF. The chain links TRBV19 to TRBJ2-7; 9 bases match TRBD2. This CDR3 has 14 residues. With 1 base clipped from V and 6 bases from J, the junction kept 4 bases outside the gene matches. In germline, CDR1 is LNHDA, CDR2 SQIVND (reference sequence).

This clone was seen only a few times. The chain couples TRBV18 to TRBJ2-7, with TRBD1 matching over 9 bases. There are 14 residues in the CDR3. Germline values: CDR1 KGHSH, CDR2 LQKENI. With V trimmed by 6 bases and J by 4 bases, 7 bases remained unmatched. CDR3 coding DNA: TGTGCCAGCTCCGTTCGGGACAGGGATTACGAGCAGTACTTC. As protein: CASSVRDRDYEQYF.

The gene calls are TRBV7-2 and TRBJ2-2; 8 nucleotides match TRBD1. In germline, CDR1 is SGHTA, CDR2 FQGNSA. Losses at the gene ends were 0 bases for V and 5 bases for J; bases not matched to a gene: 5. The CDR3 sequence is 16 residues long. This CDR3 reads CASSLAQGGMTGELFF. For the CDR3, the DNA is TGTGCCAGCAGCTTAGCACAGGGGGGAATGACCGGGGAGCTGTTTTTT. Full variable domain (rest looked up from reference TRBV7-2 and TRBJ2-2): GAGVSQSPSNKVTEKGKDVELRCDPISGHTALYWYRQSLGQGLEFLIYFQGNSAPDKSGLPSDRFSAERTGGSVSTLTIQRTQQEDSAVYLCASSLAQGGMTGELFFGEGSRLTVL.

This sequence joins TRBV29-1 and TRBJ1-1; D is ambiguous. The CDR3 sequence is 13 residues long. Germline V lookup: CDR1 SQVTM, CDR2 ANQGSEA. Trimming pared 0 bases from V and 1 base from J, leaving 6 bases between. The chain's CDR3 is CSVEDSRNTEAFF. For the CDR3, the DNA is TGCAGCGTTGAAGATTCCAGGAACACTGAAGCTTTCTTT.

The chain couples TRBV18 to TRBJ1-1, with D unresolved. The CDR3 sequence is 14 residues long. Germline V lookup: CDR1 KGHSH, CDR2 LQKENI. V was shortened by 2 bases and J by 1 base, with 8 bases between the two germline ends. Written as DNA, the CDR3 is TGTGCCAGCTCACCAGAGGCGGGGAACACTGAAGCTTTCTTT. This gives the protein CASSPEAGNTEAFF.